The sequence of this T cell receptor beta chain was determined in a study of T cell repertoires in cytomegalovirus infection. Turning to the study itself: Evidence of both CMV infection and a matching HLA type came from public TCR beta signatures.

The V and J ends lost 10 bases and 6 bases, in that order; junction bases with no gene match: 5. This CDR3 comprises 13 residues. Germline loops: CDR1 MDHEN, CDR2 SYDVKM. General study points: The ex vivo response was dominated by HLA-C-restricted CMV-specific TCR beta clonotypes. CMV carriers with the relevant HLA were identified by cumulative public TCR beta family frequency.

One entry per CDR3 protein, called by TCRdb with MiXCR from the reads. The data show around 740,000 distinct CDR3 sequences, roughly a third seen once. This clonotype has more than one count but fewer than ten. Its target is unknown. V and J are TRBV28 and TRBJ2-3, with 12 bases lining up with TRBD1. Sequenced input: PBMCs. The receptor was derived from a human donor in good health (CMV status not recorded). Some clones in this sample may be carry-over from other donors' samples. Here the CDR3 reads CATRDRGLDTQYF. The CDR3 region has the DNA TGTGCCACGAGGGACAGGGGGCTTGATACGCAGTATTTT.